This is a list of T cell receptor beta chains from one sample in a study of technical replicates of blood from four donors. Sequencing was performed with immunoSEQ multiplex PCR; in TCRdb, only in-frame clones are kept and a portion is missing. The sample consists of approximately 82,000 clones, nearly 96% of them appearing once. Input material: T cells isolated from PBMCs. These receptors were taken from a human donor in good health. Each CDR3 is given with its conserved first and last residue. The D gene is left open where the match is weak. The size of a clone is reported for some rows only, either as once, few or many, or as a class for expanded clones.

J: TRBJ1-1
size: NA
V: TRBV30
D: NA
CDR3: CAWSRQSNTEAFF
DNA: TGTGCCTGGTCCCGACAGTCGAACACTGAAGCTTTCTTT

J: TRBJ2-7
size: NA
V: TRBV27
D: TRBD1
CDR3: CASSIYTGGDFDEQYF
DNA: TGTGCCAGCAGTATCTACACAGGGGGCGACTTCGACGAGCAGTACTTC

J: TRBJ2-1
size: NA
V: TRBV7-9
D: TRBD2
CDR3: CASSPSLAGNNEQFF
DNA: TGTGCCAGCAGCCCCAGTCTAGCGGGAAACAATGAGCAGTTCTTC

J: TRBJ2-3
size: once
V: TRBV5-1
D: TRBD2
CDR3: CASSPLTSGTTDTQYF
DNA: TGCGCCAGCAGCCCGCTGACTAGCGGAACGACAGATACGCAGTATTTT

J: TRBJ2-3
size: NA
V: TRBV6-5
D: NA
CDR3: CASSYEGEGDTQYF
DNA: TGTGCCAGCAGTTATGAGGGAGAGGGAGATACGCAGTATTTT

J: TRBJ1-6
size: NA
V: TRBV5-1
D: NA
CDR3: CASSLETGSSPLHF
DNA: TGCGCCAGCAGCTTGGAGACAGGTAGCTCACCCCTCCACTTT

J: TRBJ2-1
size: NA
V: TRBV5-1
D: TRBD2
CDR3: CASSLLGSGNEQFF
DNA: TGCGCCAGCAGCTTGTTAGGTAGCGGGAATGAGCAGTTCTTC

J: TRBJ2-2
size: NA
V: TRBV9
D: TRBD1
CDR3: CASSTRTGPGELFF
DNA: TGTGCCAGCAGCACCCGGACAGGGCCCGGGGAGCTGTTTTTT

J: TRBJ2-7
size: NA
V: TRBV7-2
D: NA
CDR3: CASSLNSGVVYEQYF
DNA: TGTGCCAGCAGCTTAAATAGCGGAGTGGTCTACGAGCAGTACTTC

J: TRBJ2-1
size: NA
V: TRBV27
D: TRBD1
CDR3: CASSLGVQGYGDGEQFF
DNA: TGTGCCAGCAGTTTAGGTGTACAGGGGTACGGGGATGGTGAGCAGTTCTTC

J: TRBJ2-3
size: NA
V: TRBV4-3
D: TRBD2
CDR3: CASSRLLAGEADTQYF
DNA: TGCGCCAGCAGCCGCCTCCTAGCGGGAGAGGCAGATACGCAGTATTTT

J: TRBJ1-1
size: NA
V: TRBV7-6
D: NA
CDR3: CASRDRGNTEAFF
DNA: TGTGCCAGCAGGGACAGAGGGAACACTGAAGCTTTCTTT

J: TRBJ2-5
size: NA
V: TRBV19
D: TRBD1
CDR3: CASSRGQETQYF
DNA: TGTGCCAGTAGCAGGGGGCAAGAGACCCAGTACTTC

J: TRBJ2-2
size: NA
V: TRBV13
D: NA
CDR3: CASSTRQFPNTGELFF
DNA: TGTGCCAGCAGCACTCGACAGTTCCCTAACACCGGGGAGCTGTTTTTT

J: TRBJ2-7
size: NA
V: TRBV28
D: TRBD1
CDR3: CASSSPGQNYEQYF
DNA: TGTGCCAGCAGTTCACCGGGACAGAACTACGAGCAGTACTTC

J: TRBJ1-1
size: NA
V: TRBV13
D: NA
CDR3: CASSSPGSGYTEAFF
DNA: TGTGCCAGCAGCTCCCCTGGCTCAGGGTACACTGAAGCTTTCTTT

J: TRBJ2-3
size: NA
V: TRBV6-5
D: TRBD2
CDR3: CASSYDLAGGGDTQYF
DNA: TGTGCCAGCAGTTACGATCTAGCGGGAGGGGGGGATACGCAGTATTTT

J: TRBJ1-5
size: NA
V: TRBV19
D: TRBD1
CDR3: CASIRTGINQPQHF
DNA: TGTGCCAGTATTCGGACAGGAATCAATCAGCCCCAGCATTTT

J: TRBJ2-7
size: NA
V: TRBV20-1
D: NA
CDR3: CSGGGPYEQYF
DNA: TGCAGTGGAGGCGGTCCCTACGAGCAGTACTTC

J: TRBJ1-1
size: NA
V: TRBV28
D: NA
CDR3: CASSYGSHTTEAFF
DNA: TGTGCCAGCAGTTACGGGTCCCATACGACTGAAGCTTTCTTT

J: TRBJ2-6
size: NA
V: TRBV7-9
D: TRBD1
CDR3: CASSLQGVISGANVLTF
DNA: TGTGCCAGCAGCTTGCAGGGGGTCATCTCTGGGGCCAACGTCCTGACTTTC

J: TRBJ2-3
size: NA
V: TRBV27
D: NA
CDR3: CASSFLAQARTDTQYF
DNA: TGTGCCAGCAGTTTCCTGGCTCAGGCCCGCACAGATACGCAGTATTTT

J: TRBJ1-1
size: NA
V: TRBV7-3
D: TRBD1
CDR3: CASSYRGRGVTEAFF
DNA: TGTGCCAGCAGCTACAGGGGCAGGGGGGTTACTGAAGCTTTCTTT

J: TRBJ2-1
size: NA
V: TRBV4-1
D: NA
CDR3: CASSPQVPYYNEQFF
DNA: TGCGCCAGCAGCCCACAGGTGCCCTACTACAATGAGCAGTTCTTC

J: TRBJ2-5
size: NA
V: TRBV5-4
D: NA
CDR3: CASSGRETQYF
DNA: TGTGCCAGCAGCGGGAGGGAGACCCAGTACTTC

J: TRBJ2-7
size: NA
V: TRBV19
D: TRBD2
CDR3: CASSIERGSYEQYF
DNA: TGTGCCAGTAGTATTGAGCGGGGCTCCTACGAGCAGTACTTC

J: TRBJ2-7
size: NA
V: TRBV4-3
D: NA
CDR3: CASSQMTGYYYEQYF
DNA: TGCGCCAGCAGCCAGATGACAGGTTACTACTACGAGCAGTACTTC

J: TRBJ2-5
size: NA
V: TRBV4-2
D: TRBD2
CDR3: CASSQEVAGYETQYF
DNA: TGTGCCAGCAGCCAAGAGGTAGCGGGATATGAGACCCAGTACTTC

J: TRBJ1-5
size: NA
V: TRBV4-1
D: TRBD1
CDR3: CASSQRTGPQPQHF
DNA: TGCGCCAGCAGCCAACGGACAGGTCCTCAGCCCCAGCATTTT

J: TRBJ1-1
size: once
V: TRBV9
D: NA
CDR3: CASSVEGVYTEAFF
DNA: TGTGCCAGCAGCGTAGAAGGGGTATACACTGAAGCTTTCTTT

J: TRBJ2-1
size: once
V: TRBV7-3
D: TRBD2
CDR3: CASSGSGRAYNEQFF
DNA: TGTGCCAGCAGCGGTAGCGGGAGGGCCTACAATGAGCAGTTCTTC

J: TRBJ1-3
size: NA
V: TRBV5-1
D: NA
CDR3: CASSLAGFAAGNTIYF
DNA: TGCGCCAGCAGCCTCGCCGGGTTTGCGGCTGGAAACACCATATATTTT

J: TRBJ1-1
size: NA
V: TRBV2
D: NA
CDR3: CASSMEVNTEAFF
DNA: TGTGCCAGCAGTATGGAGGTGAACACTGAAGCTTTCTTT

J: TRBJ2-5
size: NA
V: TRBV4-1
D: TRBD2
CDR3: CASSQDRAGVEETQYF
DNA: TGCGCCAGCAGCCAAGATCGGGCGGGAGTAGAGGAGACCCAGTACTTC

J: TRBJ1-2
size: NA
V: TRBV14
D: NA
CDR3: CASSLDLEFYGYTF
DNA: TGTGCCAGCAGCCTCGACCTGGAGTTCTATGGCTACACCTTC

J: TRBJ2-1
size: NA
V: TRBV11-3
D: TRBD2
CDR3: CASCPGGSREQFF
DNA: TGTGCCAGCTGCCCGGGAGGTTCGCGTGAGCAGTTCTTC

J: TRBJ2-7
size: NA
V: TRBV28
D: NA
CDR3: CASSNRVPYEQYF
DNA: TGTGCCAGCAGTAACAGGGTCCCCTACGAGCAGTACTTC

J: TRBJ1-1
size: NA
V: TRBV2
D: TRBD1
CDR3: CASRETGGDITEAFF
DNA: TGTGCCAGCAGGGAGACAGGGGGGGATATTACTGAAGCTTTCTTT

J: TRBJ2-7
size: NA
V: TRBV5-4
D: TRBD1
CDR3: CASSPIPGQGYEQYF
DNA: TGTGCCAGCAGCCCAATTCCGGGACAGGGGTACGAGCAGTACTTC

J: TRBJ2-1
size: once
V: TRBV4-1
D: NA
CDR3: CASSPHSDEQFF
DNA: TGCGCCAGCAGCCCCCACTCGGATGAGCAGTTCTTC

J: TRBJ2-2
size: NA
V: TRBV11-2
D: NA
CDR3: CASSLFGQGLFF
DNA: TGTGCCAGCAGCTTATTCGGTCAGGGGCTGTTTTTT

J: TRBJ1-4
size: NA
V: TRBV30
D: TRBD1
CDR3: CACNQGGIEKLFF
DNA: TGTGCCTGTAACCAGGGGGGCATAGAAAAACTGTTTTTT

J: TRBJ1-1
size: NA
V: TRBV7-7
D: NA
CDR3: CASSRNRNTEAFF
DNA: TGTGCTAGCAGCCGCAACAGGAACACTGAAGCTTTCTTT

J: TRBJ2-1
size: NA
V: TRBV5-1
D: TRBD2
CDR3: CASRRGGGSDSSYNEQFF
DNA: TGCGCCAGCAGGCGTGGCGGGGGGAGTGACAGCTCCTACAATGAGCAGTTCTTC

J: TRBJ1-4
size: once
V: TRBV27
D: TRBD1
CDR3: CASSDRVGKLFF
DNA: TGTGCCAGCAGTGACAGGGTAGGAAAACTGTTTTTT

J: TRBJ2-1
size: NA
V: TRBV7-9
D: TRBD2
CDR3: CASSASGSPREQFF
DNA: TGTGCCAGCAGCGCTAGCGGGAGCCCCCGTGAGCAGTTCTTC

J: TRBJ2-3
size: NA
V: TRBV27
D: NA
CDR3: CASITGSNTDTQYF
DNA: TGTGCCAGCATCACCGGGAGTAACACAGATACGCAGTATTTT

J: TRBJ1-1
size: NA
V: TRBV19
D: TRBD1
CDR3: CASSSRTGQGIAFF
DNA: TGTGCCAGTAGTTCAAGGACGGGACAGGGGATCGCTTTCTTT